The 32 T cell receptor beta chains presented below share a single source sample, sequenced in a study of CD8 T cells in ankylosing spondylitis. TCRdb recomputed calls from the 5' RACE reads with MiXCR, one row per CDR3 protein. The sample includes a few hundred thousand distinct CDR3 sequences, roughly 12% seen only once; the top ten take more than 7%. The material sequenced was blood, either unsorted or a sorted T cell fraction (not recorded which). These receptors were taken from a female donor with ankylosing spondylitis or in good health (not recorded which).

Many counts were recorded for this clonotype. This rearrangement joins TRBV7-9 to TRBJ2-5; D is perhaps TRBD1 (6 bases). This CDR3 comprises 14 residues. CDR1 and CDR2 from the germline V gene are SEHNR and FQNEAQ (reference sequence). V lost 7 bases and J 3 bases, leaving 15 bases between the germline ends. The CDR3 loop is CASTSTGQKETQYF. The CDR3 coding sequence is TGTGCCAGCACCTCCACGGGACAAAAAGAGACCCAGTACTTC. Variable domain in full (rest from reference TRBV7-9 and TRBJ2-5): DTGVSQNPRHKITKRGQNVTFRCDPISEHNRLYWYRQTLGQGPEFLTYFQNEAQLEKSRLLSDRFSAERPKGSFSTLEIQRTEQGDSAMYLCASTSTGQKETQYFGPGTRLLVL.

This clonotype came up many times. V and J are TRBV27 and TRBJ2-2, with 8 bases that match TRBD1. In germline, CDR1 is MNHEY, CDR2 SMNVEV (reference sequence). With 5 bases clipped from V and 5 bases from J, the junction kept 7 bases outside the gene matches. This CDR3 spans 15 amino acids. The CDR3 spells CASSPWTGLTGELFF. CDR3 coding DNA: TGTGCCAGCAGTCCGTGGACAGGGTTGACCGGGGAGCTGTTTTTT.

This clonotype appeared many times. This chain joins TRBV20-1 and TRBJ2-7; D perhaps matches TRBD2 (5 bases). Germline-derived CDR1 and CDR2 are DFQATT and SNEGSKA (reference sequence). V gave up 4 bases and J gave up 2 bases, with 15 bases separating them. This CDR3 is built from 14 residues. The CDR3 sequence: CSAMPGIIPYEQYF. The DNA for the CDR3 is TGCAGTGCTATGCCCGGGATCATACCCTACGAGCAGTACTTC.

The chain is built from TRBV28 and TRBJ1-5; D might be TRBD1 (6 bases). The ends were cut back, 4 bases at V and 6 bases at J, with 10 bases in the middle. Germline CDR1 is MDHEN and CDR2 is SYDVKM. The CDR3 runs 13 residues. As DNA, the CDR3 is TGTGCCAGCAGTTCGGACAGCCTTCAGCCCCAGCATTTT. It specifies CASSSDSLQPQHF.

There are many counts of this clonotype. Germline and junction disagree at one end, which may indicate a read error. The chain employs TRBV12-3 or TRBV12-4 and TRBJ1-5, with no clear D. The CDR3 has 14 amino acids. The CDR3 nucleotides are TGTGCCAGCAGCCCCGACGGTGGCAATCAGCCCCAGCACTTT. Its protein is CASSPDGGNQPQHF.

This clonotype was recorded many times. This chain uses TRBV4-3 with TRBJ2-7; D unresolved. This CDR3 contains 13 residues. Germline assignment: CDR1 LGHNA and CDR2 YSLEER. The V end lost 0 bases, the J end lost 7 bases, and 10 bases lay between the germline ends. The CDR3 bases are TGCGCCAGCAGCCAAGAGAAAGGGCTTGAGCAGTACTTC. It is translated as CASSQEKGLEQYF.

The rearrangement links TRBV20-1 to TRBJ2-1; maybe TRBD2 (6 bases). The CDR3 runs to 14 residues. V was pared by 6 bases and J by 5 bases, with 17 bases between. Germline V gives CDR1 DFQATT, CDR2 SNEGSKA (reference sequence). The CDR3 sequence is CSARLAGSHNEQFF. The CDR3 nucleotides are TGCAGTGCCCGTCTGGCGGGAAGTCACAATGAGCAGTTCTTC.

There are many counts of this clonotype. V gene TRBV11-2 combines with J gene TRBJ2-7; D tentatively fits TRBD1 or TRBD2 (5 bases each). The CDR3 runs to 13 residues. Trimming took 5 bases from V and 6 from J, leaving 14 bases between them. CDR1 is SGHAT, CDR2 FQNNGV, per germline. Here the CDR3 reads CASSKGPRLEQYF. CDR3 coding DNA: TGTGCCAGCAGCAAGGGACCGCGACTCGAGCAGTACTTC. Based on the CDR3 plus reference TRBV11-2 and TRBJ2-7, the full variable domain is EAGVAQSPRYKIIEKRQSVAFWCNPISGHATLYWYQQILGQGPKLLIQFQNNGVVDDSQLPKDRFSAERLKGVDSTLKIQPAKLEDSAVYLCASSKGPRLEQYFGPGTRLTVT.

J is TRBJ1-6 and V is TRBV4-2; D unclear. Germline assignment: CDR1 LGHNA and CDR2 YNFKEQ. V lost 5 bases to trimming and J lost 9 bases, with 23 bases between them. The CDR3 has 17 residues. This CDR3 is CASSSGLERFEASPLHF. The CDR3 region has the DNA TGTGCCAGCAGCAGTGGGCTGGAGCGGTTTGAGGCTTCACCCCTCCACTTT.

This clonotype was picked up many times. This sequence joins TRBV20-1 and TRBJ1-2, with D possibly matching TRBD1 (5 bases). This CDR3 has 14 amino acids. In germline, CDR1 is DFQATT, CDR2 SNEGSKA (reference sequence). The ends were cut back, 1 base at V and 4 bases at J, with 13 bases in the middle. The chain's CDR3 is CSARVQGSPYGYTF. As DNA, the CDR3 is TGCAGTGCTAGAGTTCAGGGCAGCCCCTATGGCTACACCTTC.

This clonotype occurred many times. The V call is TRBV27, the J call TRBJ1-5; 8 bases are shared with TRBD1. Germline CDR1 is MNHEY and CDR2 is SMNVEV (reference sequence). V lost 6 bases, J lost 7 bases, and 11 bases stayed unmatched. The CDR3 runs 15 residues. The CDR3 DNA reads TGTGCCAGCAGCCATCAACCTACAGGGGGGCAGCCCCAGCATTTT. This codes for CASSHQPTGGQPQHF.

The chain carries TRBV7-2 and TRBJ2-2, with 9 nucleotides matching TRBD2. J gave up 5 bases and V 6 bases, and 7 bases lay outside the gene matches. The CDR3 contains 15 residues. Germline V lookup: CDR1 SGHTA, CDR2 FQGNSA. The CDR3 bases are TGTGCCAGCAGACGGCGGGAGGGCCCTACCGGGGAGCTGTTTTTT. It is translated as CASRRREGPTGELFF.

The sample holds many counts of this clonotype. This chain joins TRBV6-1 and TRBJ2-7; D ambiguous. V gave up 5 bases and J gave up 3 bases, with 11 bases separating them. Germline-derived CDR1 and CDR2 are MNHNS and SASEGT. This CDR3 has 13 residues. CDR3 DNA sequence: TGTGCCAGCAGTCGAGACCCGGACTACGAGCAGTACTTC. This codes for CASSRDPDYEQYF.

The chain employs TRBV20-1 and TRBJ2-1; maybe TRBD2 (7 bases). V gave up 3 bases and J gave up 0 bases, with 15 bases separating them. This CDR3 has 16 amino acids. CDR1 DFQATT and CDR2 SNEGSKA come from the germline V gene (reference sequence). The chain's CDR3 is CSARGQAGASYNEQFF. Here the CDR3 DNA reads TGCAGTGCTAGGGGCCAGGCGGGGGCCTCCTACAATGAGCAGTTCTTC.

V gene TRBV2 combines with J gene TRBJ2-1, with D possibly TRBD1 on 6 matching bases. V lost 2 bases and J lost 7, with 12 bases in between. Germline CDR1 SNHLY, CDR2 FYNNEI. This CDR3 spans 14 amino acids. This chain's CDR3 is CASSEPGQTNEQFF. CDR3 nucleotide sequence: TGTGCCAGCAGTGAACCCGGACAGACAAATGAGCAGTTCTTC.

This sequence joins TRBV4-1 and TRBJ1-2; 7 nucleotides line up with TRBD1. Germline CDR1 and CDR2: MGHRA and YSYEKL. The CDR3 runs to 15 residues. Trimming cost V 3 bases and J 8 bases; bases outside gene matches: 12. The CDR3 sequence: CASSHIGDRAQGYTF. CDR3 in DNA: TGCGCCAGCAGCCATATCGGGGACAGAGCTCAAGGCTACACCTTC.

This clonotype was picked up many times. The rearrangement uses TRBV7-9 and TRBJ1-5; 8 bases are shared with TRBD1. CDR1 SEHNR and CDR2 FQNEAQ come from the germline V gene (reference sequence). With 5 bases clipped from V and 7 bases from J, the junction kept 7 bases outside the gene matches. The CDR3 spans 14 residues. CDR3 region: CASSPGQGEQPQHF. CDR3 bases: TGTGCCAGCAGCCCCGGACAGGGCGAGCAGCCCCAGCATTTT.

This clonotype was observed once. Since a much larger clone is just one base distant, this may be a read error. The CDR3 does not end in the conserved phenylalanine or tryptophan, so this is likely a read error. The chain joins TRBV20-1 to TRBJ2-3; 10 bases fit TRBD1. J gave up 4 bases and V 3 bases, and 7 bases lay outside the gene matches. The CDR3 has 15 amino acids. Germline V gene sequence: CDR1 DFQATT, CDR2 SNEGSKA (reference sequence). DNA for the CDR3: TGCAGTGCTAGTAGACAGGGGGCAGTTTCAGATACGCAGTATTCT. Its translation is CSASRQGAVSDTQYS.

This clonotype was picked up many times. This CDR3 reads CSAVGQATDTQYF. CDR3 nucleotide sequence: TGCAGTGCGGTGGGACAGGCCACAGATACGCAGTATTTT. The genes are TRBV20-1 and TRBJ2-3; 8 nucleotides line up with TRBD1. V was pared by 6 bases and J by 2 bases, with 4 bases of the junction left unmatched. CDR3 length equals 13 residues. CDR1 and CDR2 from the germline V gene are DFQATT and SNEGSKA (reference sequence).

This clonotype came up many times. The chain joins TRBV6-1 to TRBJ2-1; possibly TRBD1 for D (6 bases). V shed 5 bases and J shed 4 bases, with 15 bases lying between them. The CDR3 is 15 amino acids. The V gene's germline CDR1 is MNHNS and CDR2 SASEGT. The CDR3 protein is CASSTEFRGYNEQFF. In nucleotides, the CDR3 is TGTGCCAGCAGTACGGAATTTAGGGGGTACAATGAGCAGTTCTTC.

This clonotype was seen at least ten times. J is TRBJ2-1 and V is TRBV20-1; 7 bases fit TRBD1. Germline loops: CDR1 DFQATT, CDR2 SNEGSKA (reference sequence). The CDR3 runs 14 residues. The CDR3 DNA reads TGCAGCGTAGCCACAGGGGACTCCTACAATGAGCAGTTCTTC. Translating gives CSVATGDSYNEQFF.

At least ten counts were recorded for this clonotype. The chain links TRBV5-1 to TRBJ2-1; D uncertain. CDR1 is SGHRS, CDR2 YFSETQ, per germline. The CDR3 is 13 residues long. V lost 3 bases, J lost 2 bases, and 6 bases lay in between. Here the CDR3 reads CASSSATYNEQFF. CDR3 in DNA: TGCGCCAGCAGCTCCGCGACCTACAATGAGCAGTTCTTC. The whole variable domain, remainder taken from reference TRBV5-1 and TRBJ2-1, is KAGVTQTPRYLIKTRGQQVTLSCSPISGHRSVSWYQQTPGQGLQFLFEYFSETQRNKGNFPGRFSGRQFSNSRSEMNVSTLELGDSALYLCASSSATYNEQFFGPGTRLTVL.

A few counts support this clonotype. This chain links TRBV5-1 with TRBJ1-2, with D uncertain. Germline V lookup: CDR1 SGHRS, CDR2 YFSETQ. This CDR3 contains 16 residues. The ends were cut back, 5 bases at V and 8 bases at J, with 25 bases in the middle. CDR3 protein: CASSPDGGEWTGGYTF. DNA of the CDR3: TGCGCCAGCAGTCCCGACGGTGGGGAATGGACCGGGGGCTACACCTTC.

The sample holds many counts of this clonotype. The chain recombines TRBV5-1 with TRBJ2-5, with D hard to call. CDR1 and CDR2 (germline): SGHRS, YFSETQ. V lost 4 bases and J 2 bases, leaving 12 bases between the germline ends. This CDR3 comprises 14 residues. The chain's CDR3 is CASSPIRIQETQYF. The CDR3 DNA reads as TGCGCCAGCAGCCCCATCCGGATTCAAGAGACCCAGTACTTC.

This clonotype was seen a handful of times. The V gene is TRBV28, the J gene TRBJ2-3; no reliable D call. The germline CDR1 and CDR2 sequences are MDHEN and SYDVKM. The CDR3 spans 14 residues. V shed 2 bases and J shed 1 base, with 7 bases lying between them. Written as DNA, the CDR3 is TGTGCCAGCAGTTTAGCCCCCCGCACAGATACGCAGTATTTT. It codes for CASSLAPRTDTQYF.

This clonotype was found a few times. The chain has TRBV5-8 and TRBJ2-3; 9 nucleotides line up with TRBD2. Germline V CDR1 and CDR2: SGHTS, YDEGEE. The CDR3 length is 16 residues. The V gene end was trimmed by 4 bases and the J gene end by 4 bases; junction bases not matched to a gene: 10. CDR3 DNA sequence: TGTGCCAGCAGCCTGGGGGTAGCGGGGGAGTCAGATACGCAGTATTTT. It specifies CASSLGVAGESDTQYF. Looking up the rest from reference TRBV5-8 and TRBJ2-3 gives the full variable domain: EAGVTQSPTHLIKTRGQQATLRCSPISGHTSVYWYQQALGLGLQFLLWYDEGEERNRGNFPPRFSGRQFPNYSSELNVNALELEDSALYLCASSLGVAGESDTQYFGPGTRLTVL.

Ten or more counts support this clonotype. The chain couples TRBV7-2 to TRBJ2-1, with D unresolved. This CDR3 region has 13 residues. Germline CDR1 and CDR2: SGHTA and FQGNSA. V dropped 2 bases and J dropped 3 bases, with 5 bases sitting between them. DNA of the CDR3: TGTGCCAGCAGCTTACAGGTCTACAATGAGCAGTTCTTC. Its translation is CASSLQVYNEQFF.

In its sample, this clonotype was seen a few times. The V call is TRBV4-2, the J call TRBJ2-7; 9 bases line up with TRBD2. The germline V gene encodes CDR1 LGHNA and CDR2 YNFKEQ. V trimming: 4 bases; J trimming: 4 bases; junction bases outside the gene matches: 29. The CDR3 spans 22 residues. The DNA of the CDR3 is TGTGCCAGCAGCCGCTCATATAGCGGGAGTAGGCGCAGGGACCCCGAATATTACGAGCAGTACTTC. It translates to CASSRSYSGSRRRDPEYYEQYF.

In its sample, this clonotype was seen a few times. This sequence joins TRBV5-8 and TRBJ2-7, with 7 bases identical to TRBD1. The CDR3 contains 17 residues. J gave up 3 bases and V 0 bases, and 12 bases lay outside the gene matches. Looked up from germline, CDR1 is SGHTS and CDR2 is YDEGEE. CDR3 residues: CASSLGASGQEDYEQYF. The CDR3 DNA is TGTGCCAGCAGCTTGGGGGCAAGTGGACAGGAGGACTACGAGCAGTACTTC.

In this sample, this clonotype turned up a few times. This chain joins TRBV18 and TRBJ2-7; D not resolved. The V end lost 2 bases, the J end lost 3 bases, and 14 bases lay between the germline ends. This CDR3 has 15 residues. The germline gives CDR1 KGHSH, CDR2 LQKENI. CDR3: CASSPISLSNYEQYF. CDR3 sequence (DNA): TGTGCCAGCTCACCAATATCACTCTCCAACTACGAGCAGTACTTC.

In its sample, this clonotype was seen many times. This chain uses TRBV5-1 with TRBJ2-7; no clear D gene. Germline values: CDR1 SGHRS, CDR2 YFSETQ. CDR3 length: 14 amino acids. V was shortened by 0 bases and J by 6 bases, with 13 bases between the two germline ends. CDR3 bases: TGCGCCAGCAGCTTGGAAGGCGCCCCCCTCGAGCAGTACTTC. This translates into CASSLEGAPLEQYF.

This clonotype was recorded many times. The chain joins TRBV5-1 to TRBJ2-1; possibly TRBD2 for D (6 bases). CDR1 and CDR2 (germline): SGHRS, YFSETQ. This CDR3 spans 13 amino acids. V lost 4 bases and J 9 bases, leaving 14 bases between the germline ends. This CDR3 reads CASSASAVREQFF. As DNA, the CDR3 is TGCGCCAGCAGCGCTAGCGCAGTCCGTGAGCAGTTCTTC.